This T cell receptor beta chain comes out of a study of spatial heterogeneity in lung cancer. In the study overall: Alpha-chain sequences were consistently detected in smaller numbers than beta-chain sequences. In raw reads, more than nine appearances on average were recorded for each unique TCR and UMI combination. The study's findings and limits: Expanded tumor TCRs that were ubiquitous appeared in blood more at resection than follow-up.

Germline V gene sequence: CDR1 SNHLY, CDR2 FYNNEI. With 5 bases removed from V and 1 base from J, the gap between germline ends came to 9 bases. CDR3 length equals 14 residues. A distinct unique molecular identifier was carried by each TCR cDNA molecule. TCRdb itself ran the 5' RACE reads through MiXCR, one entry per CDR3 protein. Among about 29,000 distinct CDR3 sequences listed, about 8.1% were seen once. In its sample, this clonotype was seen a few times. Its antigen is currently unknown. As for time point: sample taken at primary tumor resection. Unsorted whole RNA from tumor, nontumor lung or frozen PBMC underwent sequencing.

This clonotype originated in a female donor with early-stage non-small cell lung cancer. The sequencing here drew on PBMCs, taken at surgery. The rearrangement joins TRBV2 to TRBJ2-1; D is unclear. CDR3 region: CASSKLTSYNEQFF. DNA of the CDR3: TGTGCCAGCAGTAAGCTCACTTCCTACAATGAGCAGTTCTTC.